This T cell receptor (beta chain) appears in the sequencing data of a study of blood T cell repertoires in COVID-19. Per the original data handling: Amplification of reference gene primers provided the estimated nucleated cell counts. Using immunoSEQ multiplex PCR, the repertoire was profiled, and TCRdb retains in-frame clones only, with some absent. The DNA gave D and trimming, while V, J and clone size come from that table. The table shows over 120,000 clones, with under 90% occurring only once. J lost 4 bases, V lost 3 bases, and 4 bases had no gene match. CDR1 LGHDT and CDR2 YNNKEL come from the germline V gene (reference sequence). The CDR3 has 15 residues.

This chain uses TRBV3-1 (or the pseudogene TRBV3-2) with TRBJ2-7, with 12 bases aligning to TRBD2. The material sequenced was peripheral blood. The clonotype was recovered from a human donor in a cohort sampled during active COVID-19. CDR3 DNA sequence: TGTGCCAGCAGCCAGGGGACTAGCGGGCTTTACGAGCAGTACTTC. It is translated as CASSQGTSGLYEQYF.